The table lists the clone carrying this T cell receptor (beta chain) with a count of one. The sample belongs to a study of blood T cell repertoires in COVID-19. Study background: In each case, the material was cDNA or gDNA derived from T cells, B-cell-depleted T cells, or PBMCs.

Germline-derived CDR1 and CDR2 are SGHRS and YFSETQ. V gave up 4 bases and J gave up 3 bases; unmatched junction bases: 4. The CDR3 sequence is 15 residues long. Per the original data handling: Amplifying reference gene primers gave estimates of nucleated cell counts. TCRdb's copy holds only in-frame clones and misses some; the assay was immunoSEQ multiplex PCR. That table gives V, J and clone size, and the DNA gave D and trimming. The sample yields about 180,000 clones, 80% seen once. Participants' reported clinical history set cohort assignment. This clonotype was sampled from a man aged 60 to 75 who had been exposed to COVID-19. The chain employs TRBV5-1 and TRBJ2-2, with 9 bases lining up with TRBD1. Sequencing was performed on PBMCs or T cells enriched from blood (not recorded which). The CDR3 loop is CASSRWTGDTGELFF. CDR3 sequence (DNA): TGCGCCAGCAGCCGTTGGACAGGGGACACCGGGGAGCTGTTTTTT.